One sample yielded the 11 T cell receptor delta chains listed below, sequenced in a study of Vδ1+ human thymocytes. What these receptors recognize is not known. The template was reverse-transcribed extracted RNA. Multiplex PCR used pooled V-gene forward primers and a constant-region reverse primer to amplify CDR3s. With CATT, TCRdb re-called clones from the multiplex PCR reads. The sample carries approximately 58,000 delta-chain clones, over 12% recorded once. General study findings and limits: Thymic TRG and TRD repertoires appeared highly polyclonal, with Gaussian CDR3 length distributions.

Sample: Vdelta1+ gamma-delta thymocytes from the thymus. Subset here: FACS-sorted CD3+ TCRalphabeta- TCRVdelta1+ TCRVdelta2- thymocytes. The receptors here all came from a girl in the first two years of life who had congenital heart surgery.

This clone was observed a handful of times. V is TRDV1 and J is TRDJ1, with D uncertain. CDR3 length: 13 residues. Germline CDR1 and CDR2: TSWWSYY and QGS. The germline V and J ends were trimmed by 1 base and 5 bases, with 8 bases remaining between them. The CDR3 protein is CALGEPWVDKLIF. The CDR3 DNA reads TGTGCTCTTGGGGAACCTTGGGTGGATAAACTCATCTTT.

The sample holds a few counts of this clone. V gene TRDV1 combines with J gene TRDJ1, with 8 bases that match TRDD3. Germline loops: CDR1 TSWWSYY, CDR2 QGS. The CDR3 covers 22 residues. Trimming removed 1 base from V and 0 bases from J; junction bases left unmatched: 22. The DNA of the CDR3 is TGTGCTCTTGGGGAACCAGGCCTTCCGAGAAGTAGTACTGGGGGTTACACCGATAAACTCATCTTT. It yields the protein CALGEPGLPRSSTGGYTDKLIF.

This clone was seen only a few times. The rearrangement joins TRDV1 to TRDJ1; 7 nucleotides line up with TRDD3. The CDR3 consists of 19 residues. With V trimmed by 0 bases and J by 0 bases, 13 bases remained unmatched. Germline V gene lookup returns CDR1 TSWWSYY and CDR2 QGS. This chain's CDR3 is CALGELNLRGLGDTDKLIF. Written as DNA, the CDR3 is TGTGCTCTTGGGGAACTGAACCTACGTGGGCTGGGGGACACCGATAAACTCATCTTT.

This clone showed up just a few times. The rearrangement joins TRDV1 to TRDJ1; 11 nucleotides agree with TRDD3. CDR1 is TSWWSYY, CDR2 QGS, per germline. The CDR3 has 22 amino acids. V gave up 2 bases and J gave up 3 bases; unmatched junction bases: 23. The CDR3 nucleotides read TGTGCTCTTGGGGAAGGCTGCTGCAGGGACCTTACTGGGGGATATCGGGCCGATAAACTCATCTTT. Protein product: CALGEGCCRDLTGGYRADKLIF.

In the case of this clone: A read error is possible here, since a much larger clone lies one base away. V usage is TRDV2 and J usage is TRDJ1; 11 bases fit TRDD3. CDR1 GEAIGNYY and CDR2 EKD come from the germline V gene. Losses at the gene ends were 0 bases for V and 2 bases for J; bases not matched to a gene: 10. The CDR3 runs 18 residues. The CDR3 loop reads CACDTGNALGDTTDKLIF. CDR3 sequence (DNA): TGTGCCTGTGACACCGGAAATGCGCTGGGGGATACAACCGATAAACTCATCTTT.

V is TRDV1 and J is TRDJ1; the match to TRDD3 covers 10 bases. V dropped 0 bases and J dropped 7; count of bases not matched to a gene: 11. The CDR3 contains 17 residues. Germline V gene data show CDR1 as TSWWSYY and CDR2 as QGS. DNA for the CDR3: TGTGCTCTTGGGGAACTTGGGCGTCTGGGGGATAAGGTTAAACTCATCTTT. Translation: CALGELGRLGDKVKLIF.

This clone was seen only a few times. The V and J genes are TRDV1 and TRDJ1; TRDD3 agrees at 7 bases. This CDR3 region has 24 residues. Germline V gene sequence: CDR1 TSWWSYY, CDR2 QGS. J gave up 0 bases and V 2 bases, and 30 bases lay outside the gene matches. CDR3 protein: CALGEGADTLREGDLGVYTDKLIF. In DNA, the CDR3 is TGTGCTCTTGGGGAAGGGGCCGATACCCTACGTGAGGGGGATCTTGGGGTCTACACCGATAAACTCATCTTT.

The chain is built from TRDV1 and TRDJ1, with a weak D call TRDD3 (5 bases). CDR1 TSWWSYY and CDR2 QGS come from the germline V gene. Trimming stripped 3 bases from V and 0 bases from J, with 20 bases between. The CDR3 has 18 residues. CDR3 loop: CALGDGGYPGTDTDKLIF. DNA for the CDR3: TGTGCTCTTGGGGACGGGGGGTACCCAGGAACCGACACCGATAAACTCATCTTT.

This clone was found many times. The same CDR3 also results from other DNA sequences found in this sample. This chain connects TRDV2 to TRDJ1; D is uncertain. CDR1 GEAIGNYY and CDR2 EKD come from the germline V gene. The CDR3 sequence is 12 residues long. The V gene lost 3 bases and the J gene lost 2 bases, with 6 bases spanning the gap. The CDR3 bases are TGTGCCTGTGACCCAAGTACCGATAAACTCATCTTT. Residues: CACDPSTDKLIF.

The chain employs TRDV1 and TRDJ1; 13 nucleotides align to TRDD3. Trimming removed 2 bases from V and 3 bases from J; junction bases left unmatched: 15. This CDR3 region has 20 residues. CDR1 and CDR2 (germline): TSWWSYY, QGS. In DNA, the CDR3 is TGTGCTCTTGGGGAATCCCTAAGATGGGTACTGGGGGATACGGCCGATAAACTCATCTTT. Its translation: CALGESLRWVLGDTADKLIF.

The V gene is TRDV1, the J gene TRDJ1, with 12 bases that match TRDD3. This CDR3 comprises 24 residues. With 4 bases clipped from V and 4 bases from J, the junction kept 31 bases outside the gene matches. Germline-derived CDR1 and CDR2 are TSWWSYY and QGS. Here the CDR3 reads CALGGLIDIPRDFVTGGYNDKLIF. CDR3 bases: TGTGCTCTTGGGGGACTTATCGACATCCCCAGAGATTTTGTGACTGGGGGATACAACGATAAACTCATCTTT.